This T cell receptor (beta chain) was obtained from a study of graft-versus-host responses after intestinal transplantation. V was pared by 3 bases and J by 2 bases, with 8 bases of the junction left unmatched. This CDR3 comprises 16 residues. Germline lookup yields CDR1 SGHAT and CDR2 FQNNGV. Libraries were prepared by immunoSEQ multiplex PCR; TCRdb keeps only in-frame clonotypes and omits some of them. Here the sample spans around 29,000 clones, approximately 93% being singletons. The starting material was PBMCs, obtained approximately ten weeks after intestinal transplant. The chain recombines TRBV11-2 with TRBJ2-3; 7 bases are a match to TRBD2. The clonotype comes from a human patient who received an intestinal transplant, so some T cells may come from the graft donor. This CDR3 reads CASSFWGRDNTDTQYF. The CDR3 bases are TGTGCCAGCAGCTTTTGGGGGAGGGATAACACAGATACGCAGTATTTT.